This T cell receptor (beta chain) is drawn from a study of a mutant IDH1 vaccine in newly diagnosed glioma. Overall study: Standard pretreatment was either radiotherapy, temozolomide, or, for most, radiochemotherapy with temozolomide. General study points: Vaccine-induced immune responses occurred in approximately 93% of patients. Whatever changes occurred in top peripheral T cell clonotypes seemed unrelated to pseudoprogression.

Measured with immunoSEQ multiplex PCR; TCRdb has only the in-frame clones, and not every one. The profile shows about 64,000 clones, roughly 74% of them singletons. The ends lost 2 bases at V and 9 bases at J; junction bases unmatched: 10. CDR3 size: 16 residues. The germline CDR1 and CDR2 sequences are GTSNPN and SVGIG (reference sequence). Stated time point: week 35, safety follow-up. One vaccine dose held 300 ug of mutant IDH1 20-mer peptide and came with topical imiquimod. Each of the donors came in with new WHO grade 3 or 4 astrocytomas that were IDH1-mutant and ATRX-lost. In regard to this clone: The antigen is not known.

Sample: PBMCs, taken from a glioma patient whose treatment included an IDH1 peptide vaccine. The source is a man aged 50 or older with glioma. The rearrangement links TRBV30 to TRBJ2-1, with TRBD2 identical over 13 bases. The CDR3 DNA reads as TGTGCCTGGAGTAGCCCAATACTAGCGGGGGGGCGTGAGCAGTTCTTC. Translated, it gives CAWSSPILAGGREQFF.